This T cell receptor (beta chain) was recovered during a study of OX40 agonist ivuxolimab in advanced cancers. Study as a whole: The patients received agonistic anti-OX40 (CD134) antibody ivuxolimab.

The table came from immunoSEQ multiplex PCR; TCRdb's copy has only in-frame clones and leaves some out. Among 65,000 to 90,000 clones listed, more than 70% were seen once. The sequence was collected from an adult with an advanced solid tumor such as melanoma, head and neck, liver or kidney cancer. The sample in question was CD4+ or CD8+ T cells sorted from blood, obtained in a trial of the OX40 agonist ivuxolimab.

DNA for the CDR3: TGTGCCAGCAGCGAACAACCCAATAGCGGGAGGTCGAATGAGCAGTTCTTC. The encoded protein is CASSEQPNSGRSNEQFF. J is TRBJ2-1 and V is TRBV6-1, with 10 positions matching TRBD2. CDR1 and CDR2 (germline): MNHNS, SASEGT. J gave up 7 bases and V 6 bases, and 15 bases lay outside the gene matches. This CDR3 has 17 residues.